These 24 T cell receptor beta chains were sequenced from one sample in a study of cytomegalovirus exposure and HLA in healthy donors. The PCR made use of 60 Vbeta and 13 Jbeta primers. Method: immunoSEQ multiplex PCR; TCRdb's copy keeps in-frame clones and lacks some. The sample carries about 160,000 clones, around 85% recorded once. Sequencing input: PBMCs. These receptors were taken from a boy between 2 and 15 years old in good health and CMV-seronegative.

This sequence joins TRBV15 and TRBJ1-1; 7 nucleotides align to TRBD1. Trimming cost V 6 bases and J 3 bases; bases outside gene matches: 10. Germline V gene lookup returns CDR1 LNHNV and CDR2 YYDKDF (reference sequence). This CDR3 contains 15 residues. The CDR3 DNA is TGTGCCACCAGAGGCCCCGACAGGGCGTACACTGAAGCTTTCTTT. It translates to CATRGPDRAYTEAFF.

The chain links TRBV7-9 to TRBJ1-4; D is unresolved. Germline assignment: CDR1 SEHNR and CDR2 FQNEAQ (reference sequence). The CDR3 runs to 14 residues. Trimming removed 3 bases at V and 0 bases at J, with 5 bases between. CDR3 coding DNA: TGTGCCAGCAGCTTCCCTTCAACTAATGAAAAACTGTTTTTT. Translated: CASSFPSTNEKLFF.

This chain's CDR3 is CASGQGNSPLHF. The CDR3 bases are TGTGCCAGCGGACAGGGAAATTCACCCCTCCACTTT. The rearrangement links TRBV2 to TRBJ1-6; 8 bases are shared with TRBD1. CDR3 length: 12 residues. Germline CDR1 reads SNHLY; CDR2 reads FYNNEI. The V segment lost 8 bases and the J segment 7 bases; nucleotides outside the gene matches: 1.

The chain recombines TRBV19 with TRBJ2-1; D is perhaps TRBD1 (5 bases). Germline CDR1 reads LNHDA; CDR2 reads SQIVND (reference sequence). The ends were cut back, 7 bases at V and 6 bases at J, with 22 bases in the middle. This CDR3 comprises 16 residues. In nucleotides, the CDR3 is TGTGCCAGTAAGGCCCCTATAGGTCAGGGAACCAATGAGCAGTTCTTC. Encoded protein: CASKAPIGQGTNEQFF.

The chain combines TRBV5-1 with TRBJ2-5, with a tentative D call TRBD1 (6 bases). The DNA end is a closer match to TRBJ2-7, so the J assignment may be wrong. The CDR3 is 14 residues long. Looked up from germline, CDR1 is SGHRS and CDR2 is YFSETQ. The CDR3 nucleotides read TGCGCCAGCAGGTTCAGGACAGCTTCCTACGAGCAGTACTTC. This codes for CASRFRTASYEQYF.

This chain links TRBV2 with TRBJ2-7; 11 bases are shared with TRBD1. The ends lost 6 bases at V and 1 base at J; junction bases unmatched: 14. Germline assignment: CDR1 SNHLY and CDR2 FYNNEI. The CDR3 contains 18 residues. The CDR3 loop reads CASRGNANRDRGSYEQYF. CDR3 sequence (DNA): TGTGCCAGCAGGGGTAACGCTAACCGGGACAGGGGGTCCTACGAGCAGTACTTC.

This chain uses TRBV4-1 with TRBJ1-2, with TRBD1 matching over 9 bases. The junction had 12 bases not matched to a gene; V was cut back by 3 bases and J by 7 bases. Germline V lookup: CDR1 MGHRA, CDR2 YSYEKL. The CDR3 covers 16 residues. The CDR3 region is CASSQGTPTGGGGYTF. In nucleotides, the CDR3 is TGCGCCAGCAGCCAGGGGACCCCGACAGGGGGTGGTGGCTACACCTTC.

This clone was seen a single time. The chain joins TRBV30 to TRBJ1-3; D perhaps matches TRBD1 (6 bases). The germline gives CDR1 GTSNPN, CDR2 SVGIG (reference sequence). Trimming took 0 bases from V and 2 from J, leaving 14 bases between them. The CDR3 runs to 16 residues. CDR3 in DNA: TGTGCCTGGAGTGTACAGGGAAAGTCGGCTGGAAACACCATATATTTT. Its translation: CAWSVQGKSAGNTIYF.

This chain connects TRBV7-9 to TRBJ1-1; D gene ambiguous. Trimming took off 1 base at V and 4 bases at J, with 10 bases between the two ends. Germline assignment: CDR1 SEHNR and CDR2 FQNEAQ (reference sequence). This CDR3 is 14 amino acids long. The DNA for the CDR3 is TGTGCCAGCAGCTTAGGGAGCCCCGTCACTGAAGCTTTCTTT. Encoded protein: CASSLGSPVTEAFF.

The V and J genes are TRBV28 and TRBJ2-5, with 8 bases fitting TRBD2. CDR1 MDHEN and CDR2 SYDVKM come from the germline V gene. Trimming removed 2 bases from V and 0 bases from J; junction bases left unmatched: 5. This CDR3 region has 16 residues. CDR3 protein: CASSLTASGYQETQYF. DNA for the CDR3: TGTGCCAGCAGTTTAACGGCTAGCGGGTACCAAGAGACCCAGTACTTC.

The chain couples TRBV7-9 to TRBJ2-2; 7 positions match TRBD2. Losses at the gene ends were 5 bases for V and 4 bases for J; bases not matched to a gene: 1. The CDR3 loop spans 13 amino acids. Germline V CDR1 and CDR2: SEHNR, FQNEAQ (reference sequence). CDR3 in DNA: TGTGCCAGCAGCCGGGAGGTCACCGGGGAGCTGTTTTTT. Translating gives CASSREVTGELFF. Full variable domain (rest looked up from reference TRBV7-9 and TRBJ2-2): DTGVSQNPRHKITKRGQNVTFRCDPISEHNRLYWYRQTLGQGPEFLTYFQNEAQLEKSRLLSDRFSAERPKGSFSTLEIQRTEQGDSAMYLCASSREVTGELFFGEGSRLTVL.

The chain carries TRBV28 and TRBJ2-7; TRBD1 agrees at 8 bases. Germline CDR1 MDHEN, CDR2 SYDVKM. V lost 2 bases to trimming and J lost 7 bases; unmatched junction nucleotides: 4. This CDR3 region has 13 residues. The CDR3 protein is CASSLGGQGEQYV. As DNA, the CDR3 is TGTGCCAGCAGTTTAGGTGGACAGGGAGAGCAGTACGTC.

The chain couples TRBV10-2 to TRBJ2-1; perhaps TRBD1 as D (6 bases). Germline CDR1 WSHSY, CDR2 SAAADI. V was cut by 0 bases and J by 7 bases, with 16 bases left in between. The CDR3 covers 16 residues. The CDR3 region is CASSESTPQGWNEQFF. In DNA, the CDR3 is TGCGCCAGCAGTGAGTCGACACCACAGGGATGGAATGAGCAGTTCTTC.

CDR3 sequence (DNA): TGTGCCAGCAGTGTTCAGGGGGCGGTCACTGAAGCTTTCTTT. It is translated as CASSVQGAVTEAFF. The V gene is TRBV2, the J gene TRBJ1-1, with 8 bases that match TRBD1. Germline V gives CDR1 SNHLY, CDR2 FYNNEI. There are 14 residues in the CDR3. Trimming cost V 4 bases and J 4 bases; bases outside gene matches: 5.

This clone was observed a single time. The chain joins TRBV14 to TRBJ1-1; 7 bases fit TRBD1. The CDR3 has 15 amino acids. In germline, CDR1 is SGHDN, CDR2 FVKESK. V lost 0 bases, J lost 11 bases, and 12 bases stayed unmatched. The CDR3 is CASSQEIQGGDNAFF. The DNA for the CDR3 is TGTGCCAGCAGCCAAGAAATCCAAGGGGGCGACAATGCTTTCTTT.

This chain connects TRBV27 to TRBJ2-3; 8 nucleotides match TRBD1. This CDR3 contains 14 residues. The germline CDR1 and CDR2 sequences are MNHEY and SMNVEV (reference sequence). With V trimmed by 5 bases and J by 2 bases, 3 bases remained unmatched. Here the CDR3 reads CASSTDRDTDTQYF. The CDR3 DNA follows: TGTGCCAGCAGTACGGACAGGGACACAGATACGCAGTATTTT.

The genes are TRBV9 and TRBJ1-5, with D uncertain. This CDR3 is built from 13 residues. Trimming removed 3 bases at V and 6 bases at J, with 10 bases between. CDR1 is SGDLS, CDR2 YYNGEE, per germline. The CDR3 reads CASSASTAQPQHF. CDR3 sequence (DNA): TGTGCCAGCAGCGCTTCCACAGCTCAGCCCCAGCATTTT.

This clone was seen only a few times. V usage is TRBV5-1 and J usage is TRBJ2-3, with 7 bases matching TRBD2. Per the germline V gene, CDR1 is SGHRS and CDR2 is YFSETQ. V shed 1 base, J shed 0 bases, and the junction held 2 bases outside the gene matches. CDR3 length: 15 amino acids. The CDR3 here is CASSLREASTDTQYF. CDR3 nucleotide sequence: TGCGCCAGCAGCTTGCGGGAGGCGAGCACAGATACGCAGTATTTT. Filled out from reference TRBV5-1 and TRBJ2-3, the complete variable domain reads KAGVTQTPRYLIKTRGQQVTLSCSPISGHRSVSWYQQTPGQGLQFLFEYFSETQRNKGNFPGRFSGRQFSNSRSEMNVSTLELGDSALYLCASSLREASTDTQYFGPGTRLTVL.

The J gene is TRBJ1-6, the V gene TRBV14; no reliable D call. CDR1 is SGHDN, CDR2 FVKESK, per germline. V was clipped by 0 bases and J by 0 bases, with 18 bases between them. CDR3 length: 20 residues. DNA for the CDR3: TGTGCCAGCAGCCAAGAGGCCCTAACGGGAAACAGCTCCTATAATTCACCCCTCCACTTT. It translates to CASSQEALTGNSSYNSPLHF.

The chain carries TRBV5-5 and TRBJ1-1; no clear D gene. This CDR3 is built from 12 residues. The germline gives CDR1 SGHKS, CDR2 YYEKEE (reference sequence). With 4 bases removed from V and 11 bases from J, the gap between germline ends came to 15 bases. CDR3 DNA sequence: TGTGCCAGCAGCCTTACCCGAGGCGAGGCTTTCTTT. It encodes CASSLTRGEAFF.

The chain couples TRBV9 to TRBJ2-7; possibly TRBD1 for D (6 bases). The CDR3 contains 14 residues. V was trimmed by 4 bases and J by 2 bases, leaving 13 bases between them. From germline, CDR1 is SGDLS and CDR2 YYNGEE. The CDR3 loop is CASSPRDTTYEQYF. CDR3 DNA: TGTGCCAGCAGCCCCCGGGACACTACCTACGAGCAGTACTTC.

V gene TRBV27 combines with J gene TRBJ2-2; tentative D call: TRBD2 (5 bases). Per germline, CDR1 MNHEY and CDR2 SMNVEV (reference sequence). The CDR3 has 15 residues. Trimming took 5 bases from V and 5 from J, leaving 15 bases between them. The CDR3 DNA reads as TGTGCCAGCAGTAACCTTTGGACGGGAACCGGGGAGCTGTTTTTT. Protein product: CASSNLWTGTGELFF.

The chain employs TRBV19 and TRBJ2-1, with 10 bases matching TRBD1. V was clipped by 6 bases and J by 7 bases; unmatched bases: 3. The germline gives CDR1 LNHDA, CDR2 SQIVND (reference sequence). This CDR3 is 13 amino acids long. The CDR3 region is CASRRTGGNEQFF. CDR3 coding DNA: TGTGCCAGTAGAAGGACAGGGGGGAATGAGCAGTTCTTC.

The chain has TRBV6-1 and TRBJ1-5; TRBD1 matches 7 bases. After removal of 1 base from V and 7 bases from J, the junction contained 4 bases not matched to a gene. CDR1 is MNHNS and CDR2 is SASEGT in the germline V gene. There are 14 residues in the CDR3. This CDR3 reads CASSEGQGGQPQHF. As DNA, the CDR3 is TGTGCCAGCAGTGAAGGACAGGGCGGACAGCCCCAGCATTTT.